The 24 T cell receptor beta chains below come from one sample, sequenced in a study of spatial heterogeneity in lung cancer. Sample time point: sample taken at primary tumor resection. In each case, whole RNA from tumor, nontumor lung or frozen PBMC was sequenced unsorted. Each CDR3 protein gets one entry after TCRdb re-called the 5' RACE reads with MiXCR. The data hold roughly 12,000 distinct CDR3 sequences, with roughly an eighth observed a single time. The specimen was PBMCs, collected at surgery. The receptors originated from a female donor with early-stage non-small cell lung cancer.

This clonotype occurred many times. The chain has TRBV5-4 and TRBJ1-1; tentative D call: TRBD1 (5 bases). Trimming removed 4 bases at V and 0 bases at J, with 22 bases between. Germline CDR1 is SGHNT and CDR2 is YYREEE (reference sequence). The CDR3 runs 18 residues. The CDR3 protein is CASSLQLGQGIMNTEAFF. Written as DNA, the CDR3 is TGTGCCAGCAGCCTACAACTTGGGCAGGGAATCATGAACACTGAAGCTTTCTTT.

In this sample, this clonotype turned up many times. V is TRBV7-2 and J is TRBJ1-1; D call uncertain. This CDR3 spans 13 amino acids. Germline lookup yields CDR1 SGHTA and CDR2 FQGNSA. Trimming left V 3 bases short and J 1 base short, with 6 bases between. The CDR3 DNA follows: TGTGCCAGCAGCTTCTCCAGGAACACTGAAGCTTTCTTT. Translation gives CASSFSRNTEAFF.

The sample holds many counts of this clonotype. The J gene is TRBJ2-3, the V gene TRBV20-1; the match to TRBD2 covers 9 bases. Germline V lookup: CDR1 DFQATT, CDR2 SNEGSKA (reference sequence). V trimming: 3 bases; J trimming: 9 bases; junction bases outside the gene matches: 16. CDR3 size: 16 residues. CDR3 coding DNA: TGCAGTGCTAGTTCTCCTAGCGGGATCGGTTTAGACACGCAGTATTTT. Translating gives CSASSPSGIGLDTQYF.

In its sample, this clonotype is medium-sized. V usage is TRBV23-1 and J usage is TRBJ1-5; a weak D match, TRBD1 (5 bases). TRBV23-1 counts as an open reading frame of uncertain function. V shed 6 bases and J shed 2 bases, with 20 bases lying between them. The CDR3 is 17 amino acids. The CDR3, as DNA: TGCGCCAGCAGCCTTCTCGCGGGACGGTGTGGCAATCAGCCCCAGCATTTT. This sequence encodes CASSLLAGRCGNQPQHF.

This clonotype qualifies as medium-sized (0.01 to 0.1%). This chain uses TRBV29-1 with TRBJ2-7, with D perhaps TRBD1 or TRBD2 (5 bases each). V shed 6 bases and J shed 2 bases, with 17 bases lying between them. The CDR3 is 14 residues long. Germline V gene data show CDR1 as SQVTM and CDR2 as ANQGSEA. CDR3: CSVAEGTPTYEQYF. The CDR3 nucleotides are TGCAGCGTCGCCGAGGGGACGCCTACCTACGAGCAGTACTTC.

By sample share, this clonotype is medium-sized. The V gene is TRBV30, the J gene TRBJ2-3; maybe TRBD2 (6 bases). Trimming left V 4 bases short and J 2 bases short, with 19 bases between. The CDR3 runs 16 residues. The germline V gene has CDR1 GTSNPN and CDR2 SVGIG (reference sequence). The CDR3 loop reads CAWTDGTYPDTDTQYF. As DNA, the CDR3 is TGTGCCTGGACGGACGGGACTTACCCAGACACAGATACGCAGTATTTT.

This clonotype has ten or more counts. CDR3 in amino acids: CASSFRDREGNEQFF. DNA of the CDR3: TGCGCCAGCAGCTTCCGGGACAGGGAAGGCAATGAGCAGTTCTTC. This rearrangement joins TRBV5-1 to TRBJ2-1; TRBD1 matches 9 bases. CDR3 length: 15 residues. Losses at the gene ends were 2 bases for V and 6 bases for J; bases not matched to a gene: 6. Germline assignment: CDR1 SGHRS and CDR2 YFSETQ. The full variable domain, completed using reference TRBV5-1 and TRBJ2-1, is KAGVTQTPRYLIKTRGQQVTLSCSPISGHRSVSWYQQTPGQGLQFLFEYFSETQRNKGNFPGRFSGRQFSNSRSEMNVSTLELGDSALYLCASSFRDREGNEQFFGPGTRLTVL.

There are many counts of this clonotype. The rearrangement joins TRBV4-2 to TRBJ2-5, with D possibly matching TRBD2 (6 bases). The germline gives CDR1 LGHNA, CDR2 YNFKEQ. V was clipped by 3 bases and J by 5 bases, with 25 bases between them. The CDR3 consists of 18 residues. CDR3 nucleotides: TGTGCCAGCAGCCAGGCTGGAGGGACTTCCCCCCAACCGGAGACCCAGTACTTC. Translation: CASSQAGGTSPQPETQYF.

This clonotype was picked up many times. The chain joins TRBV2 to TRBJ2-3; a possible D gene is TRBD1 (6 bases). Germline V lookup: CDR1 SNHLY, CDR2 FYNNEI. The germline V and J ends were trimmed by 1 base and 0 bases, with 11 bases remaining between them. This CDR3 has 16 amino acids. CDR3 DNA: TGTGCCAGCAGTGAAGGGGTGGACAGAAGCACAGATACGCAGTATTTT. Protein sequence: CASSEGVDRSTDTQYF.

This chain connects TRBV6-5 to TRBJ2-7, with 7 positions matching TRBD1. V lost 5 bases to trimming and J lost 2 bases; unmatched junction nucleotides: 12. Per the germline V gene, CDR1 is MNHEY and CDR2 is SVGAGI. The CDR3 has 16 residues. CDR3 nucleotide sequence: TGTGCCAGCAGTGTGTCCGGGACAGCGACGACCTACGAGCAGTACTTC. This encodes CASSVSGTATTYEQYF.

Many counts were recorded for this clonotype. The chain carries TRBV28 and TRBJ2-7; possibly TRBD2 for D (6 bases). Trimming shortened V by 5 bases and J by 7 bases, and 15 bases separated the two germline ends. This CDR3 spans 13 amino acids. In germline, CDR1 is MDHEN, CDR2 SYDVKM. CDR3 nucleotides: TGTGCCAGCAGTGGTCCGGGAGAGGGGGAGCAGTACTTC. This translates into CASSGPGEGEQYF.

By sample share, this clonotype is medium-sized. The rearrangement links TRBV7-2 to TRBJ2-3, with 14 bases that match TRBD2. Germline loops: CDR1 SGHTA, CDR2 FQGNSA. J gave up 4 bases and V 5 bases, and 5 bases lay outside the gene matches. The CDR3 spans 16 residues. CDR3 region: CASSLGTSGGADTQYF. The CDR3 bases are TGTGCCAGCAGCCTCGGGACTAGCGGGGGCGCAGATACGCAGTATTTT.

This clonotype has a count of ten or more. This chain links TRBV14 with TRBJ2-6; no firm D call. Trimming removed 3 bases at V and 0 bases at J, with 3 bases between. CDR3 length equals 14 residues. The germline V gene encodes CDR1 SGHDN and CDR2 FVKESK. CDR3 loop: CASSQVSGANVLTF. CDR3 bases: TGTGCCAGCAGCCAGGTCTCTGGGGCCAACGTCCTGACTTTC.

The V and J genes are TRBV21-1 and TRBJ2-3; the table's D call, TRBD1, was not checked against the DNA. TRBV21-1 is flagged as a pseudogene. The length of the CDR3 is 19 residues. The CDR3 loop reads CASSRCLGQQWGATDTQYF. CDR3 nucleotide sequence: TGTGCCAGCAGCCGATGCCTGGGCCAACAGTGGGGGGCCACAGATACGCAGTATTTT.

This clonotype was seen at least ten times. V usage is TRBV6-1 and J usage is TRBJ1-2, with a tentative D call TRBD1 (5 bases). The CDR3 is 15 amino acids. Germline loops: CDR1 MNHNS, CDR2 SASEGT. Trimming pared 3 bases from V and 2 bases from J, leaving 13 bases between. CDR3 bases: TGTGCCAGCAGTGACGGGACCCCCAGAAACTATGGCTACACCTTC. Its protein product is CASSDGTPRNYGYTF.

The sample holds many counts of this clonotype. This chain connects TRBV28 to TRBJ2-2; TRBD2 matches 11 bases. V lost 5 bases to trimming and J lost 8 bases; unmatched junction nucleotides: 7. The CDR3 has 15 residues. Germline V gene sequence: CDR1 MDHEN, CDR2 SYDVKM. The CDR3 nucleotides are TGTGCCAGCAGTCCTCCTAGCGGGGGGCCGGGGGAGCTGTTTTTT. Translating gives CASSPPSGGPGELFF.

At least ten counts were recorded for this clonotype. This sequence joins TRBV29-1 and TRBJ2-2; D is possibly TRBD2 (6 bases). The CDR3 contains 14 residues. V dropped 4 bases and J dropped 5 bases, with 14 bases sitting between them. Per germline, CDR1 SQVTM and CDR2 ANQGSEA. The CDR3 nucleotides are TGCAGCGTTGGTGTTAGCGCGGGGACCGGGGAGCTGTTTTTT. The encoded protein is CSVGVSAGTGELFF.

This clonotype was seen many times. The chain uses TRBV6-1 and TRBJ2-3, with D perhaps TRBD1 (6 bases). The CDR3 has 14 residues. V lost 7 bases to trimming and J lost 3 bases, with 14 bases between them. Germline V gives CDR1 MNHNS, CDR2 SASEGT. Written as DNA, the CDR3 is TGTGCCAGCAAGAGACAGGAGTCTACAGATACGCAGTATTTT. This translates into CASKRQESTDTQYF.

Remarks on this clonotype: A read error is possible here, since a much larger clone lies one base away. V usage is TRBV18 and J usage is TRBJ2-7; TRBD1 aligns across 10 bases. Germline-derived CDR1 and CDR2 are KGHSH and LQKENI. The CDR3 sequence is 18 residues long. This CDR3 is CGSSPPSHRDRGSYEQYF. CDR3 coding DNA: TGTGGCAGCTCACCACCCTCTCACCGGGACAGGGGCTCCTACGAGCAGTACTTC.

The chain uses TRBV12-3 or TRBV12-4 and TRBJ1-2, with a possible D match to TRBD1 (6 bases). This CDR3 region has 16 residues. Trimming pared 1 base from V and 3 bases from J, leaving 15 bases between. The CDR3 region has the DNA TGTGCCAGCAGTTTAGGGACAAGGGGGAAATACTATGGCTACACCTTC. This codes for CASSLGTRGKYYGYTF.

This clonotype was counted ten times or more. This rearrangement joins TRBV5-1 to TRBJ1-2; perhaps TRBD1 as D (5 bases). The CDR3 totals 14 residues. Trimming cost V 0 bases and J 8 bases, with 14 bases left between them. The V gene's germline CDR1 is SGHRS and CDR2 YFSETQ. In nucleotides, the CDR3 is TGCGCCAGCAGCTTGGCCAGGGCTGGACCCGGCTACACCTTC. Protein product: CASSLARAGPGYTF.

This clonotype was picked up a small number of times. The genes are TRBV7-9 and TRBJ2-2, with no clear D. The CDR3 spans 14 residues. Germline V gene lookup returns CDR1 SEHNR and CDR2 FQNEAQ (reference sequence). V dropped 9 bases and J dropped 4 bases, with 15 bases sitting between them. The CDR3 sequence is CASRWRPATGELFF. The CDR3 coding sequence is TGTGCCAGTCGTTGGCGACCGGCCACCGGGGAGCTGTTTTTT.

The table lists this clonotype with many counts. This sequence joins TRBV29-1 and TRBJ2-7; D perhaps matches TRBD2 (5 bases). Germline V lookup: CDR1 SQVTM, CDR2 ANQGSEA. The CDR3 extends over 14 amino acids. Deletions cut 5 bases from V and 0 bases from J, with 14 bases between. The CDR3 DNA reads TGCAGCGTTTTACTAGGCCCGAGCTCCTACGAGCAGTACTTC. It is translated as CSVLLGPSSYEQYF.

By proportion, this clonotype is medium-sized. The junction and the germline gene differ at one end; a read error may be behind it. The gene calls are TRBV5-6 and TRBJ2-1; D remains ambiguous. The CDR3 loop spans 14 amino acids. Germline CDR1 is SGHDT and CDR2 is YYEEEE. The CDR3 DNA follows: TGTGCCAGCAGCTCCCAGCACCGAAACAATGACCAGTTCTTC. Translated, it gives CASSSQHRNNDQFF.